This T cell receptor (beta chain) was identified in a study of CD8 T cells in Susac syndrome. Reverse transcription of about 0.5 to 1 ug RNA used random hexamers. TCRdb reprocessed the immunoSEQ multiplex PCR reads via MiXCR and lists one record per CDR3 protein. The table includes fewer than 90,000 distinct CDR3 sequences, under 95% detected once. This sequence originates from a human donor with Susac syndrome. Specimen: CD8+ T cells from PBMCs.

DNA for the CDR3: TGTGCCAGCAGCCACGGGGGACTAGCGGGAGCGACGAACACCGGGGAGCTGTTTTTT. Encoded protein: CASSHGGLAGATNTGELFF. The chain combines TRBV4-2 with TRBJ2-2, with 14 positions matching TRBD2. The CDR3 runs to 19 residues. In germline, CDR1 is LGHNA, CDR2 YNFKEQ. Trimming cost V 3 bases and J 0 bases; bases outside gene matches: 6.